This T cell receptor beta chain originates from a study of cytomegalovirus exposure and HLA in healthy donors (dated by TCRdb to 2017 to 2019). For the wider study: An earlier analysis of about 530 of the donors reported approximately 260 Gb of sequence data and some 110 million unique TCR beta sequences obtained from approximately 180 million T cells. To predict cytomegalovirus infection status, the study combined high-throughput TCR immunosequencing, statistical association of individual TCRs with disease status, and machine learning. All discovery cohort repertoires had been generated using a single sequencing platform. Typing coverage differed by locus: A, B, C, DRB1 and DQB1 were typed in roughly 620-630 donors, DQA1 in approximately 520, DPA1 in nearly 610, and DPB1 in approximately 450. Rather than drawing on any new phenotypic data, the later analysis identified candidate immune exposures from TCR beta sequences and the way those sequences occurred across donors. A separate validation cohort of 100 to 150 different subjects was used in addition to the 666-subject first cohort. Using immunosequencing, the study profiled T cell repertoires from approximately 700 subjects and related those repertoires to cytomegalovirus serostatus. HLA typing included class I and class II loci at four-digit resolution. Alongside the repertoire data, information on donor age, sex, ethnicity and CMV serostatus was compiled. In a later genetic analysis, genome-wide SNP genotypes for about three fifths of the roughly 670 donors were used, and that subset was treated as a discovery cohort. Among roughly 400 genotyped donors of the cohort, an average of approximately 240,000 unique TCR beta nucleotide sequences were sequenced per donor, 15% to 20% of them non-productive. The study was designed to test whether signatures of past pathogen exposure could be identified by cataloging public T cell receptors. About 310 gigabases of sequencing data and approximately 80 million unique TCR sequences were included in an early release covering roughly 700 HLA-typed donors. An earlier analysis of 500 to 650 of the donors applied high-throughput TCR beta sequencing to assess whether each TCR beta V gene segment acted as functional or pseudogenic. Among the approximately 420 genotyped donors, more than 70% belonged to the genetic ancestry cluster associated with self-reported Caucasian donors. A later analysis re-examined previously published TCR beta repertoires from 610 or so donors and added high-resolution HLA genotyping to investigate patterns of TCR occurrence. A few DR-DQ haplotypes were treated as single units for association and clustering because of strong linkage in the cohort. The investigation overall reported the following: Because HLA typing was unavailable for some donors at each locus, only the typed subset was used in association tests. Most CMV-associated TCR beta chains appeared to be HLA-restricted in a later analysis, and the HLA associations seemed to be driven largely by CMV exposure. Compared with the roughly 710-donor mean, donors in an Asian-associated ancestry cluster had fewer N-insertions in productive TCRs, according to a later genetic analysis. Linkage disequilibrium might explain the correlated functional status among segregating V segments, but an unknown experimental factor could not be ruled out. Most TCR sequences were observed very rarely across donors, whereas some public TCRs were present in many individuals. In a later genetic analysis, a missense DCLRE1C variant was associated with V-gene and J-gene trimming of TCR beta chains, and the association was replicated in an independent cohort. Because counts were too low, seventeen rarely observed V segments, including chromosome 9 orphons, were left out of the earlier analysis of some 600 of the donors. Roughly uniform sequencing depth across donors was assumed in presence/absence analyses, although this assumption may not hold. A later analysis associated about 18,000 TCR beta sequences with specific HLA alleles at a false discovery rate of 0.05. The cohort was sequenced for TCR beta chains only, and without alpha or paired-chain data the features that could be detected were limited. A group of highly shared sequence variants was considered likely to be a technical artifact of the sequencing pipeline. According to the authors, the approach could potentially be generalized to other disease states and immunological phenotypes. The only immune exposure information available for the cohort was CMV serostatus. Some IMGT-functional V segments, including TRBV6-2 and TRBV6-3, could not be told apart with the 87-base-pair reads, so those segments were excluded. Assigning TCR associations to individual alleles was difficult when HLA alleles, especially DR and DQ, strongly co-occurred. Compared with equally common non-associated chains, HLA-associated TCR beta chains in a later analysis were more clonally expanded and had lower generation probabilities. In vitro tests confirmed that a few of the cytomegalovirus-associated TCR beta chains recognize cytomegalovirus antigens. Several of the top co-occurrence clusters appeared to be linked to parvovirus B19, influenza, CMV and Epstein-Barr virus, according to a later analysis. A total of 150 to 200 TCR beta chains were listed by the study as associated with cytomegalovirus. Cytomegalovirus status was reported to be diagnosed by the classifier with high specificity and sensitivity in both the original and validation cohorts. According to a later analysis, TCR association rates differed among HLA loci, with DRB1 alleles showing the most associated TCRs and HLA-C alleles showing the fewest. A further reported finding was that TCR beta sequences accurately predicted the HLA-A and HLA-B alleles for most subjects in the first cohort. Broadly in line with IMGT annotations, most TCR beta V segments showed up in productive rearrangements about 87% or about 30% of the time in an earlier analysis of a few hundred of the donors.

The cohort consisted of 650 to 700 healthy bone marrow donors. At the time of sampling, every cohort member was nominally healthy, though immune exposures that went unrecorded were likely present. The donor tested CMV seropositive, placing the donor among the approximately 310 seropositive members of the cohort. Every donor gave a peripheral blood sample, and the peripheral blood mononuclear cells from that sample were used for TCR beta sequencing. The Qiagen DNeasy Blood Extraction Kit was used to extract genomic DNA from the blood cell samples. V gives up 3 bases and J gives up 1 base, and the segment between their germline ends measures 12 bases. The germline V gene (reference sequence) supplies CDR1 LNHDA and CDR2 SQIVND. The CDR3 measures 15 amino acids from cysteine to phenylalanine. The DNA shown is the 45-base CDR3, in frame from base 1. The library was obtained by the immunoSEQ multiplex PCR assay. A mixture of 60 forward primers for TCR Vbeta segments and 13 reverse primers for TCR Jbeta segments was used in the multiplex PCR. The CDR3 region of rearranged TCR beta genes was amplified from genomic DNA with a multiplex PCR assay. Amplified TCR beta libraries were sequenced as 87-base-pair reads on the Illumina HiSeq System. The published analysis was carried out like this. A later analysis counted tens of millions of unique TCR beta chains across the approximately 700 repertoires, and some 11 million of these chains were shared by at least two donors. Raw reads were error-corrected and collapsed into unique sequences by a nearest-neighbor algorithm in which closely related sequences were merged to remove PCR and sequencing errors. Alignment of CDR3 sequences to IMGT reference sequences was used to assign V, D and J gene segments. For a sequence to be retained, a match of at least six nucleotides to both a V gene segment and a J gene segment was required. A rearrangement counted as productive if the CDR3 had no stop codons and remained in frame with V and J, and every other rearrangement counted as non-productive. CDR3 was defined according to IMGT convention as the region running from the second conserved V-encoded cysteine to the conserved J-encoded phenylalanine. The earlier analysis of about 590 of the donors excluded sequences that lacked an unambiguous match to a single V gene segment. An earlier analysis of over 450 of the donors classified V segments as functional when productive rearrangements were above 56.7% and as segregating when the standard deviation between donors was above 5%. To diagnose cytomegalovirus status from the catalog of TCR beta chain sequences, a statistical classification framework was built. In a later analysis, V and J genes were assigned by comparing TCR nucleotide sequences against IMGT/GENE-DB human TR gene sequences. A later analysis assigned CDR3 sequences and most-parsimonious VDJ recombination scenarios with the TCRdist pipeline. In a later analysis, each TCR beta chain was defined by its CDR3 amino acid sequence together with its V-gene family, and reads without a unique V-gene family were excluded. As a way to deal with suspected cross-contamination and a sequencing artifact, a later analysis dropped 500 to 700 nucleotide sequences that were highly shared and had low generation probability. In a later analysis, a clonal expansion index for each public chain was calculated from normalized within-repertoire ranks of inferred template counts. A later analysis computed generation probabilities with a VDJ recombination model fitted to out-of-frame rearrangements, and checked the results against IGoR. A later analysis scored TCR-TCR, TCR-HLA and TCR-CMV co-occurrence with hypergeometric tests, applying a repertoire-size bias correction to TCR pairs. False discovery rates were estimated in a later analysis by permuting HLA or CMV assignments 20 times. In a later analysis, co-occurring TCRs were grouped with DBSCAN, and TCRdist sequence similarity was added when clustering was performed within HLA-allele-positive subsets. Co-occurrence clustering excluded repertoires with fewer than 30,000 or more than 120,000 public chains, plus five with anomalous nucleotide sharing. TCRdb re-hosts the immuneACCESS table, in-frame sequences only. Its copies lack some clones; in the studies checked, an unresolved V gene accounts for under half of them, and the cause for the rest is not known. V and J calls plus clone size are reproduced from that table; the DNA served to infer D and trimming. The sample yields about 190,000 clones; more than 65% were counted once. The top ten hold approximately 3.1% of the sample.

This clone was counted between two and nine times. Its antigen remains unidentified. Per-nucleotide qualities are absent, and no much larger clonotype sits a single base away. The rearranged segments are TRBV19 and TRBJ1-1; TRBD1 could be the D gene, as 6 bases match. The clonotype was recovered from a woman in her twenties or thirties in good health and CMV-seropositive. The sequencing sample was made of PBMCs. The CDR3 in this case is CASSIGAGANTEAFF. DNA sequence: TGTGCCAGTAGTATTGGTGCAGGGGCGAACACTGAAGCTTTCTTT. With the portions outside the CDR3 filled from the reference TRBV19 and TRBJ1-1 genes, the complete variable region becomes DGGITQSPKYLFRKEGQNVTLSCEQNLNHDAMYWYRQDPGQGLRLIYYSQIVNDFQKGDIAEGYSVSREKKESFPLTVTSAQKNPTAFYLCASSIGAGANTEAFFGQGTRLTVV.